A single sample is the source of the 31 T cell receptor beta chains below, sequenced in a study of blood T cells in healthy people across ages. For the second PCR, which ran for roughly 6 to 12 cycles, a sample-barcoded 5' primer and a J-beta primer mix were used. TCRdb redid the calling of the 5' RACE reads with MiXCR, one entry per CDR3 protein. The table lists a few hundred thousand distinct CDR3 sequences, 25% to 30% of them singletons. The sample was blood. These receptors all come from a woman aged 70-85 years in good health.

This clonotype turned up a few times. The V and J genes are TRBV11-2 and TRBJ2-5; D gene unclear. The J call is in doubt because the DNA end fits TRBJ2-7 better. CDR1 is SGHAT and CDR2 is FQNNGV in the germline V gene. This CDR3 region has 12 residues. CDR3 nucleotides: TGTGCCAGCAGCGGAGAATTTCGCGAGCAGTACTTC. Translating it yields CASSGEFREQYF.

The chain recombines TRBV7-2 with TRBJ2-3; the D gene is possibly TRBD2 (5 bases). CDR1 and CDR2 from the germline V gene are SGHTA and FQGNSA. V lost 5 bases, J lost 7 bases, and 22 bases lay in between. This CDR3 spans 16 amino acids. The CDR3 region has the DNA TGTGCCAGCAGCCCGGTTGGGTCGGGGTCTACACATACGCAGTATTTT. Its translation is CASSPVGSGSTHTQYF.

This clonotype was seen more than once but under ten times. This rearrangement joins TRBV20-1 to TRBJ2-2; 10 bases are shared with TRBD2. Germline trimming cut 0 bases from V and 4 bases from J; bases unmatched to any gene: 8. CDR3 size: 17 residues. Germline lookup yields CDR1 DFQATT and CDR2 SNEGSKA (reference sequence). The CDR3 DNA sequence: TGCAGTGCTAGAGATAGTGCTAGCGGGAGTAGCACCGGGGAGCTGTTTTTT. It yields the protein CSARDSASGSSTGELFF.

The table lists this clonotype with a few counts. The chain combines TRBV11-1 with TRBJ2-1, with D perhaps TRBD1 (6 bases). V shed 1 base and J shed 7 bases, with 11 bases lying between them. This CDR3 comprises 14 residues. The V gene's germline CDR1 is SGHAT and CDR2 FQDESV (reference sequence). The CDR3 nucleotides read TGTGCCAGCAGCTTAGAGGCCAGGGGTAATGAGCAGTTCTTC. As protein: CASSLEARGNEQFF.

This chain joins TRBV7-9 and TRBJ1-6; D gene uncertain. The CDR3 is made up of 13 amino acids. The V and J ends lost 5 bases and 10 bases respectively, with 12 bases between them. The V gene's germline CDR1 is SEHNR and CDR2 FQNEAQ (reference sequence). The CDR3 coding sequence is TGTGCCAGCAGCGGCCAGGATTACTCACCCCTCCACTTT. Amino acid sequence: CASSGQDYSPLHF. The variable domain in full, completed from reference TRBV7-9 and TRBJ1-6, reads DTGVSQNPRHKITKRGQNVTFRCDPISEHNRLYWYRQTLGQGPEFLTYFQNEAQLEKSRLLSDRFSAERPKGSFSTLEIQRTEQGDSAMYLCASSGQDYSPLHFGNGTRLTVT.

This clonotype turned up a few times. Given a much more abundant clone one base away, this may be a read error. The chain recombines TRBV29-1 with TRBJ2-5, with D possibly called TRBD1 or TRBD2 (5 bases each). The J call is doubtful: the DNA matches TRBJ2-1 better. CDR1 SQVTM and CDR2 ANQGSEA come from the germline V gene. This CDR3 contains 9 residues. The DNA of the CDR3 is TGCCGCGTTGGGGGTGAGCAGTTCTTC. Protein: CRVGGEQFF.

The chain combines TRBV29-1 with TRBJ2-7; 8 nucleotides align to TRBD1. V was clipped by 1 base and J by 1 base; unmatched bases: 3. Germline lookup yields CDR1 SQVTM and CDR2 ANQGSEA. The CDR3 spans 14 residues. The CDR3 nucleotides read TGCAGCGTTGAAGCAGGGGGCAGGTCCTACGAGCAGTACTTC. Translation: CSVEAGGRSYEQYF.

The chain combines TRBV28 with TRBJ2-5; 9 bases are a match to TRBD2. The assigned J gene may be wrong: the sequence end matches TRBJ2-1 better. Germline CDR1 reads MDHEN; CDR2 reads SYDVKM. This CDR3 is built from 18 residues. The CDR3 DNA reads TGTGCCAGCAGTTTACTTGGGGTAGCGGGAGCTCCCGGCGGTGAGCAGTTCTTC. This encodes CASSLLGVAGAPGGEQFF.

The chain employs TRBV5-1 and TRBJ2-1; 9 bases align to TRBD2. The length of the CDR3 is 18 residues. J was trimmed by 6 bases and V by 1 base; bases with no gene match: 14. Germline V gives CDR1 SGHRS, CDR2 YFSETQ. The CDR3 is CASSLIPSTSGVGNEQFF. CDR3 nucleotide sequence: TGCGCCAGCAGCTTGATACCGTCGACTAGCGGAGTAGGCAATGAGCAGTTCTTC.

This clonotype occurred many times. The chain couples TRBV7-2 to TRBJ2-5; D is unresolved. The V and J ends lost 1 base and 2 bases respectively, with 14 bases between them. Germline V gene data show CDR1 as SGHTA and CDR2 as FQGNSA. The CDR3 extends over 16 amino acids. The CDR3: CASSLVGGPGQETQYF. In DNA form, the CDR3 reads TGTGCCAGCAGCTTAGTAGGCGGCCCAGGACAAGAGACCCAGTACTTC.

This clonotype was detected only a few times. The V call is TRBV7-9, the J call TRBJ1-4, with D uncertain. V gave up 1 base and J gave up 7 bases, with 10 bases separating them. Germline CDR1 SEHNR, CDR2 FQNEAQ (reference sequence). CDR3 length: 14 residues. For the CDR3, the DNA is TGTGCCAGCAGCTTAGTCGTAGGGCCTGAAAAACTGTTTTTT. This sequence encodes CASSLVVGPEKLFF. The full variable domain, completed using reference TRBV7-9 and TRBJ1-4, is DTGVSQNPRHKITKRGQNVTFRCDPISEHNRLYWYRQTLGQGPEFLTYFQNEAQLEKSRLLSDRFSAERPKGSFSTLEIQRTEQGDSAMYLCASSLVVGPEKLFFGSGTQLSVL.

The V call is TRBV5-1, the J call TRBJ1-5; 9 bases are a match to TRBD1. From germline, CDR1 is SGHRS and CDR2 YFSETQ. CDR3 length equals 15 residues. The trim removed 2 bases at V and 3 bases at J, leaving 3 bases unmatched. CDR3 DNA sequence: TGCGCCAGCAGCTTAGGGACAGGGACCAATCAGCCCCAGCATTTT. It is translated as CASSLGTGTNQPQHF. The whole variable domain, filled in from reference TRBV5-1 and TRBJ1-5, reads KAGVTQTPRYLIKTRGQQVTLSCSPISGHRSVSWYQQTPGQGLQFLFEYFSETQRNKGNFPGRFSGRQFSNSRSEMNVSTLELGDSALYLCASSLGTGTNQPQHFGDGTRLSIL.

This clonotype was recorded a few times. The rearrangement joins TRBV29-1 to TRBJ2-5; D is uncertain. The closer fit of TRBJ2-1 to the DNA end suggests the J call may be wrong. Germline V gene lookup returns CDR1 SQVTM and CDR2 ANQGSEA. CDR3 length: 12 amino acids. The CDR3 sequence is CSVRALVIEQFF. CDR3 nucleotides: TGCAGCGTCCGGGCCCTCGTAATCGAGCAGTTCTTC.

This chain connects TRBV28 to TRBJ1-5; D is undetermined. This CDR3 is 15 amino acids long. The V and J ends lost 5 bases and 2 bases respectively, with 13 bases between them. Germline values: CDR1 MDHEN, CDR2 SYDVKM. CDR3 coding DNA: TGTGCCAGCAGTCCCGACGGGAGGGGCAATCAGCCCCAGCATTTT. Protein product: CASSPDGRGNQPQHF.

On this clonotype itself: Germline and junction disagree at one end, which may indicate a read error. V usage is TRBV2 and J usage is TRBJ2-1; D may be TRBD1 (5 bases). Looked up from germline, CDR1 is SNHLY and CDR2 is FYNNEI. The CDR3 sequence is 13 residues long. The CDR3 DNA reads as TGTACCAGCAGTGGACAACAGTACAATGAGCAGTTCTTC. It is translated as CTSSGQQYNEQFF. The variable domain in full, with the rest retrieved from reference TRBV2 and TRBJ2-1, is EPEVTQTPSHQVTQMGQEVILRCVPISNHLYFYWYRQILGQKVEFLVSFYNNEISEKSEIFDDQFSVERPDGSNFTLKIRSTKLEDSAMYFCTSSGQQYNEQFFGPGTRLTVL.

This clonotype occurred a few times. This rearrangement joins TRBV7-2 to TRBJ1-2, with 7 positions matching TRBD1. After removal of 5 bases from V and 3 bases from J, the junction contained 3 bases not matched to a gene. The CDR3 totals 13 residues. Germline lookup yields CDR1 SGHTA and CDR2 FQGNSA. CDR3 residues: CASSVGTDYGYTF. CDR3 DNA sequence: TGTGCCAGCAGCGTCGGGACAGACTATGGCTACACCTTC.

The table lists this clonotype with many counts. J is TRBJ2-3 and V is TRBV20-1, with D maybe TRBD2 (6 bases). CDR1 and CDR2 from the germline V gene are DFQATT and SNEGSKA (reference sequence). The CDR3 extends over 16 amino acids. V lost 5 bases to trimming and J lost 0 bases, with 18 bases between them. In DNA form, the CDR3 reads TGCAGTGCTCAGGCCTGGGAGGATTTAAGCACAGATACGCAGTATTTT. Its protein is CSAQAWEDLSTDTQYF.

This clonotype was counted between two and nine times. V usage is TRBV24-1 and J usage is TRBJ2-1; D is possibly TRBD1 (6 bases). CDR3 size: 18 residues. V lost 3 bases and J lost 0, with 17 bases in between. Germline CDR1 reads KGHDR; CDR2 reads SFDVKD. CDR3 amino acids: CATSDPGPSRGSYNEQFF. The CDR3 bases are TGTGCCACCAGTGATCCCGGACCGTCCAGGGGCTCCTACAATGAGCAGTTCTTC.

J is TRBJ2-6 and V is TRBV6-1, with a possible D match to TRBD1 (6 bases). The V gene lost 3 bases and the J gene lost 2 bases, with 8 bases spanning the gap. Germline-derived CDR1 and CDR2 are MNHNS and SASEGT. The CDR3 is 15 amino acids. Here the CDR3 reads CASSENRAGANVLTF. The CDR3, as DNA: TGTGCCAGCAGTGAGAACAGGGCTGGGGCCAACGTCCTGACTTTC.

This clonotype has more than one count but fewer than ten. CDR3 in DNA: TGCAGTGCTGCGACGACCCGTGATGAGCAGTTCTTC. Its protein is CSAATTRDEQFF. The V call is TRBV20-1, the J call TRBJ2-5; D is undetermined. Near its end, the DNA agrees better with TRBJ2-1, so the J call may be wrong. The CDR3 consists of 12 residues. The germline V gene has CDR1 DFQATT and CDR2 SNEGSKA (reference sequence).

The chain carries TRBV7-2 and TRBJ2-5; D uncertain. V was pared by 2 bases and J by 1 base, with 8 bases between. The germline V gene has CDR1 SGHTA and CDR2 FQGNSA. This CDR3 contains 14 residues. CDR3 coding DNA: TGTGCCAGCAGCTTAATGCGCAGCCAAGAGACCCAGTACTTC. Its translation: CASSLMRSQETQYF.

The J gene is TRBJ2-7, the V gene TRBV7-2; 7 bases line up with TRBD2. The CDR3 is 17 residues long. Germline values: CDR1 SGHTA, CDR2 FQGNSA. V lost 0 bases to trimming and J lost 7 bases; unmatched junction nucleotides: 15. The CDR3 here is CASSLAVRLAPLGEQYF. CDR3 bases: TGTGCCAGCAGCTTAGCGGTAAGACTAGCTCCGCTTGGGGAGCAGTACTTC.

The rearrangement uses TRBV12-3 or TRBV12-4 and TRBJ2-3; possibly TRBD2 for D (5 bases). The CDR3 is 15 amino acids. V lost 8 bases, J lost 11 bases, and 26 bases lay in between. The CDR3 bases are TGTGCCAGCGGATCTCTACGAGTGGGAGCAGATGTGCAGTATTTT. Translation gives CASGSLRVGADVQYF.

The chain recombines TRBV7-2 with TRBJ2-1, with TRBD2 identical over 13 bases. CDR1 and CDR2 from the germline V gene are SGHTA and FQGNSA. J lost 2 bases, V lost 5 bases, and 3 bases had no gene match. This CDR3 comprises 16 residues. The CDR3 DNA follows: TGTGCCAGCAGCCCGACTAGCGGGAGGACCTACAATGAGCAGTTCTTC. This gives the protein CASSPTSGRTYNEQFF.

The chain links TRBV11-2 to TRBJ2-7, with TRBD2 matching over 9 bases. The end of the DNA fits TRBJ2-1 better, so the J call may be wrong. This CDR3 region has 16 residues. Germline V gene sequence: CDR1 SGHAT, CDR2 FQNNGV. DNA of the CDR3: TGTGCCAGCAGCTTAGAAGGGAGGACTAGCGAGAATGAGCAGTTCTTC. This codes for CASSLEGRTSENEQFF.

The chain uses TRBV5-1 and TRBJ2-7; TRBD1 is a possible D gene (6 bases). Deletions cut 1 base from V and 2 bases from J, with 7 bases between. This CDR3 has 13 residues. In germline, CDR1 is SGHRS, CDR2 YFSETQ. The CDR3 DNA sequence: TGCGCCAGCAGCTTGCCAGGGGCCTACGAGCAGTACTTC. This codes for CASSLPGAYEQYF.

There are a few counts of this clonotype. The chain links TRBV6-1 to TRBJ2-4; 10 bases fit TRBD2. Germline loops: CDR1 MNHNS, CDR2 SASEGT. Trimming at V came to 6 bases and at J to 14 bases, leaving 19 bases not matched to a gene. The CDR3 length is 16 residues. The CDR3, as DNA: TGTGCCAGCAGCCGAAAATCCGGGACTAGCGTCACTCGGGAGTACTTC. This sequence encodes CASSRKSGTSVTREYF.

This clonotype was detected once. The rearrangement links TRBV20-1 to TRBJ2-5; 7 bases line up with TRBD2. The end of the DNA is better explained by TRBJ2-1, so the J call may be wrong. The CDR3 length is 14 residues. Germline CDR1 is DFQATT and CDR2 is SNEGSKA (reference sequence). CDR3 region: CSASGLADFNEQFF. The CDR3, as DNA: TGCAGTGCTAGCGGGCTAGCGGACTTCAATGAGCAGTTCTTC.

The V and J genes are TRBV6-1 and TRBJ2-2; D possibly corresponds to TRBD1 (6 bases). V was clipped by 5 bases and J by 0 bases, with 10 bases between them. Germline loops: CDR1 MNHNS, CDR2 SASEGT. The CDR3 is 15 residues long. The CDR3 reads CASSQRTANTGELFF. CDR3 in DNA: TGTGCCAGCAGTCAAAGGACAGCGAACACCGGGGAGCTGTTTTTT.

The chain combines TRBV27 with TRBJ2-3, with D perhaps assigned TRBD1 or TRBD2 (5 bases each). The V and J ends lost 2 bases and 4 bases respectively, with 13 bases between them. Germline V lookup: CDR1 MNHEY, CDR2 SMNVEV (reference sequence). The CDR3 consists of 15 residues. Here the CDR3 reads CASSLRDLDPDTQYF. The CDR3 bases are TGTGCCAGCAGTTTACGGGACCTGGACCCAGATACGCAGTATTTT.

The CDR3 is CASSLYPRLAGNTYEQYF. CDR3 nucleotides: TGTGCCAGCAGTTTATACCCAAGACTAGCGGGAAACACCTACGAGCAGTACTTC. V is TRBV27 and J is TRBJ2-7; TRBD2 matches at 11 bases. In germline, CDR1 is MNHEY, CDR2 SMNVEV (reference sequence). The CDR3 extends over 18 amino acids. The V gene end was trimmed by 1 base and the J gene end by 2 bases; junction bases not matched to a gene: 10.